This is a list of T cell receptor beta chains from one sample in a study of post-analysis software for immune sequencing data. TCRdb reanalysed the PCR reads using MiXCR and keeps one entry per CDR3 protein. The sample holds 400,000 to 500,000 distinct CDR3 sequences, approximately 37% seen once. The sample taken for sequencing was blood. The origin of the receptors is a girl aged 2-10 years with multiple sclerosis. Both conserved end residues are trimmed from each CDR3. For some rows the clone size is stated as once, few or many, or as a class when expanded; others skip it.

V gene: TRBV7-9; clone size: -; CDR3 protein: AGSLLGQLNSPLH
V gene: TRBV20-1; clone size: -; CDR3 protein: SASDRGRGEGNEQY
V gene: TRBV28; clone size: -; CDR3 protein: ASGFLTSGTSTDTQY
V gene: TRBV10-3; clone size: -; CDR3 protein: AISESSGFVNEQY
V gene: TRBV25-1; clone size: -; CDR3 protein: ASSVALGVHEQF
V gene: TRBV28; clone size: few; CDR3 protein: ASSLLTGRQPNSPLH
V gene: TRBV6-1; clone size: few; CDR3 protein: ASNRLAGAKDIQY
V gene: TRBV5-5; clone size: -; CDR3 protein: ASSRLNTATGELF
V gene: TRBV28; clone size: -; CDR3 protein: ASSRQGPLETQY
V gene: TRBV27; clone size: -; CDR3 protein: ASSMTRSDTQY
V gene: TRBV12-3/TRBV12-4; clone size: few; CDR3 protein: ASRYGTYQPQH
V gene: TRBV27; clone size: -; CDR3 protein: ASSPIFDSLEAF
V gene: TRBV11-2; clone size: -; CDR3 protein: ASRRGDGRVTGANVLT
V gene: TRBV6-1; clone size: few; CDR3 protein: ASSRNRDRGFQETQY
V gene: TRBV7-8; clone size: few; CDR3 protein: ASSQGTGSIYEQY
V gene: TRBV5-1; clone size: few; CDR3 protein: ASATIESTTEAF
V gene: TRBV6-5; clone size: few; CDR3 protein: ASSSKGADTQY
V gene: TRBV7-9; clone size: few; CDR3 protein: ASSSTYGYT
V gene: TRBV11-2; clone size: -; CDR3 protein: ASSSTGWQY
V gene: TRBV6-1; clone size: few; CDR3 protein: ASSAGLADSSYEQY
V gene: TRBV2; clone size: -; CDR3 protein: ASSRDRGGQPQH
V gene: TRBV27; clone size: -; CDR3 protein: ASSFSPDGGNEQF
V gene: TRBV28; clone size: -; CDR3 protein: ASSFGVRAYEQY
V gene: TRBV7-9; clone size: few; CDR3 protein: ASRSGTVSQETQY
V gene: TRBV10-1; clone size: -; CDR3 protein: ASGTIFRGRYTQY
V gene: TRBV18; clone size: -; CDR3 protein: ASSPEQETQY
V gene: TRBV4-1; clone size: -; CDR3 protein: ASSQVLDTQY
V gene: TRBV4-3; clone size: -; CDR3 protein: ASKGANRDEQF
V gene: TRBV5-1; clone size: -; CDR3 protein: ASSLFLSSYNSPLH
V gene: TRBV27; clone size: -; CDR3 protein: ASSFGLAGGNEQY
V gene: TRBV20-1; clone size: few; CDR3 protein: SANSGLSTDTQY
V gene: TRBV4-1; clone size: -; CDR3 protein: AGSHIAGPSHNEQF
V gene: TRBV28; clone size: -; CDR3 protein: ASSLVQVSY
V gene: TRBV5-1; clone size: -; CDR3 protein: ASSLGQFTDTQY
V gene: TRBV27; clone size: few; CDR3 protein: ASSLTGAAYEQY
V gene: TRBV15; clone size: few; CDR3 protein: ATSRPIRGVLYNEQF
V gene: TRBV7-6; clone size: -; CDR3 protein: ASSGPRRTGAGNEQY
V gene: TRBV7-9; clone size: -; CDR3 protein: ASSSGQVTYEQY
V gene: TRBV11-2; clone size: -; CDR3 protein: ASSLGGVVWAVSSYNEQF
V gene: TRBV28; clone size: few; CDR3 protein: ASSFGRGWGADEQF
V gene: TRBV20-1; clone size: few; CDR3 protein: SARDFGGHKKQY
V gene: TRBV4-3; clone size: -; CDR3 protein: ASSQDSMNTEAF
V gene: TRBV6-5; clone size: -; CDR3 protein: ASSYSRGGTRGADTQY
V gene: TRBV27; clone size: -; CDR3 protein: ASSLSTGGRGYT
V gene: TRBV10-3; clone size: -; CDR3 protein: AISMGYSGRLQETQY
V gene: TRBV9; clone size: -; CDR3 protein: ASSVGGQRETQY
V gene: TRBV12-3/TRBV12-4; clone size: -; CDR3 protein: ASRLTGEAYEQY
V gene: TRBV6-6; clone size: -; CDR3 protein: ASTVAATYNEQF
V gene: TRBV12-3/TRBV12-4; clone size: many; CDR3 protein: ASTSWAQASTDTQY
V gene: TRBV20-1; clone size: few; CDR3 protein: SARGNEVDTQY
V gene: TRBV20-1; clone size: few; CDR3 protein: SARRTGRETQY
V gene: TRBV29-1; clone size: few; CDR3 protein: SVWSRVENEQF
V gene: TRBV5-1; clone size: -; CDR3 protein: ASSLIPGGENSPLH
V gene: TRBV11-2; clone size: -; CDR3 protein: ASGLRGEKLF
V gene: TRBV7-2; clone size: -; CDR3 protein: ASSLPDSQRTQY
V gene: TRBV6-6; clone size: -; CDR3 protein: ASSYGLDTYEQY